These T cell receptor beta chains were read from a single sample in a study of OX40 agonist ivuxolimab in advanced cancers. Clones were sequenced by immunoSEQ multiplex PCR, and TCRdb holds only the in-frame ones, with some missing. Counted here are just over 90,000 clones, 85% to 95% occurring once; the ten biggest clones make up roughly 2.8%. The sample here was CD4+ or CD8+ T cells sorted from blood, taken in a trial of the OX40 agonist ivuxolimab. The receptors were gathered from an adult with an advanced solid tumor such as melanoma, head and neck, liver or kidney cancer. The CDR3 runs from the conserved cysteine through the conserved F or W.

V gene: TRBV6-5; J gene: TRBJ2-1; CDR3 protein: CASSYARGQYNEQFF
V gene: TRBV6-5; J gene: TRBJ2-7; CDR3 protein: CASSYTRTGGAYEQYF
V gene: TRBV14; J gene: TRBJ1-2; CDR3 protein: CASSQDDSAGAHYGYTF
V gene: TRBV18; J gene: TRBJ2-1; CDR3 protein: CASSPETGVYNEQFF
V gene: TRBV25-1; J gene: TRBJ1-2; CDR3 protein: CASSEPGTGGRGYTF
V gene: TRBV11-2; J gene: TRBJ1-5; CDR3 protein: CASSPGKYSNQPQHF
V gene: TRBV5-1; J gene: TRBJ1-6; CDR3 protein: CASSMDTRTGKGDSPLHF
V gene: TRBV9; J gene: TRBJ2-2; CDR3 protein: CASSVRSGELFF
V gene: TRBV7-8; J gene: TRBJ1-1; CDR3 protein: CASSLATRASTTEAFF
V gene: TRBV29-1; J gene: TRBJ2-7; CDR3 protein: CSVAESSYEQYF
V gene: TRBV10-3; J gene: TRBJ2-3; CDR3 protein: CAISEPGFTDTQYF
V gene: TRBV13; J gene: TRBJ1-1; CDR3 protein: CASSKYRVGGLNTEAFF
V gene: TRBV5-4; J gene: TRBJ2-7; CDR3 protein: CASSSAYEQYF
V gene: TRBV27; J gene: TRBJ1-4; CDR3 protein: CASSLGGGEKLFF
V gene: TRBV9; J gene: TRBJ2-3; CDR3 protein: CASSVVPGRSDTQYF
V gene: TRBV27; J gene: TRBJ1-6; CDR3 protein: CASSYRDNSPLHF
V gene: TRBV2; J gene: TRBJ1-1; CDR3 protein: CASSENLNTEAFF
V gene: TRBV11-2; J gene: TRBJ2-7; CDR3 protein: CASSRVPGTGAYEQYF
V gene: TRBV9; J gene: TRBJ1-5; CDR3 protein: CASSVGGAGQPQHF
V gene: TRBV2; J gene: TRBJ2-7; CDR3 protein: CASRGDEQYF
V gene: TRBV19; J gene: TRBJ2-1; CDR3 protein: CATRDPRSYNEQFF
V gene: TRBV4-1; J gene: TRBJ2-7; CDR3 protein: CASSQEASSYEQYF
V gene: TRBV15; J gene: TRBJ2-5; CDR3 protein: CATSREGLGGLQETQYF
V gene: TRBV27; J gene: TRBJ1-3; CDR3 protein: CASTLNMGNTIYF
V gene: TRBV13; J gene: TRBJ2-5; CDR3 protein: CASSRPAGRTQYF
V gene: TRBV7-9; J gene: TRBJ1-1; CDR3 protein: CASSPNTFRNTEAFF
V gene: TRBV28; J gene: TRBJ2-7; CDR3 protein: CASSSRQAYEQYF
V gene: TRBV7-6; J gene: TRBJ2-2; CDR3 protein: CASSLEDGRGELFF
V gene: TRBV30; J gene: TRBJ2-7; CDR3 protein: CAWSSLTGWEQYF
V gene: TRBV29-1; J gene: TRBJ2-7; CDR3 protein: CSALGGLSYEQHF
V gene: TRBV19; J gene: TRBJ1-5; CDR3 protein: CASSTPPAGRNQPQHF
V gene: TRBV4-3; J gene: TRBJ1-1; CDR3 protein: CASSQGYRGGSEAFF
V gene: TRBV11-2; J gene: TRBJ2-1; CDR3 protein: CASSFGLTHNEQFF
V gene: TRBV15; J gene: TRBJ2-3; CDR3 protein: CATSPTGNTQYF
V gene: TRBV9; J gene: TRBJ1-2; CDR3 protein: CASSGRDRPYGYTF
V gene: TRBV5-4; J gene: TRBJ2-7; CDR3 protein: CASSGTGTKVSYEQYF
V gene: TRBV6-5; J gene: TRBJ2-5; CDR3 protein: CASTSSGGATETQYF
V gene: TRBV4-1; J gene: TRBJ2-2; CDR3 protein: CASSQETGLGELFF
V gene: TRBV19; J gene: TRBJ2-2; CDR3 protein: CASSPLAGGPNTGELFF
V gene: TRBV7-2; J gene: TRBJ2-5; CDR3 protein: CASSSGQAYIQETQYF
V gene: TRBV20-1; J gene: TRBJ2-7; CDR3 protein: CSARVDYEQYF
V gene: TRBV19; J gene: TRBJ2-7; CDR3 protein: CASSMGTGSPTYEQYF
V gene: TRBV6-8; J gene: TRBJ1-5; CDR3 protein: CASHNYFQPNSNQPQHF
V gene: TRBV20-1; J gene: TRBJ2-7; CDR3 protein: CSAPSYEQYF
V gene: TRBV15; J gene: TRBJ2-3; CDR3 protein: CATSRGPGQRLTDTQYF